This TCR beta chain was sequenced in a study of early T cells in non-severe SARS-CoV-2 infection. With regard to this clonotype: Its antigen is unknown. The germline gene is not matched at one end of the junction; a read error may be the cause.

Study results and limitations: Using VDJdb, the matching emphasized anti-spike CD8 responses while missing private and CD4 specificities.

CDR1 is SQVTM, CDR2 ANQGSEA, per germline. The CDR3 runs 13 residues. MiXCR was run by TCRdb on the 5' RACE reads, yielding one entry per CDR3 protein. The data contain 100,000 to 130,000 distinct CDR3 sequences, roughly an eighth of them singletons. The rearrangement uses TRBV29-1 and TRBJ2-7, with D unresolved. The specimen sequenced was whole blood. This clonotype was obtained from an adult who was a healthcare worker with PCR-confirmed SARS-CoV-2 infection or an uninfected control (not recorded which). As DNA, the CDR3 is TGCTGCGTTGTGAGTGTTAACTCCTACGAGCAGTACTTC. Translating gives CCVVSVNSYEQYF.